This section outlines one T cell receptor beta chain sequence together with its context. Together with a sample-barcoded 5' primer, a J-beta primer mix was included in a second PCR lasting about 7 to 11 cycles. TCRdb passed the 5' RACE reads through MiXCR, listing each CDR3 protein once. Of hundreds of thousands of distinct CDR3 sequences in the sample, approximately 24% are singletons; the top ten hold 3%. This sample stems from a study of blood T cells in healthy people across ages. Overall study context: The template switching approach captured approximately one barcoded beta molecule for every two T cells.

The CDR3 covers 14 residues. With 8 bases removed from V and 0 bases from J, the gap between germline ends came to 11 bases. This same sample was also part of a study on T cells of mothers and their children. As that report states: A slight, non-significant increase in overlap was found for related mother-child pairs relative to unrelated pairs.

This receptor was taken from a boy younger than 18 in good health. V is TRBV12-3 or TRBV12-4 and J is TRBJ1-3; tentative D call: TRBD1 (5 bases). Sequences were obtained from blood. CDR3 protein: CASGDRSSGNTIYF. As DNA, the CDR3 is TGTGCCAGCGGAGACAGAAGCTCTGGAAACACCATATATTTT.